A selection of T cell receptor beta chains follows, all from one sample in a study of OX40 agonist ivuxolimab in advanced cancers. Assay used: immunoSEQ multiplex PCR; TCRdb lists only in-frame clones, some missing. The sample yields tens of thousands of clones, approximately 84% seen once. The sample here was CD4+ or CD8+ T cells sorted from blood, taken in a trial of the OX40 agonist ivuxolimab. These receptors all come from an adult with an advanced solid tumor such as melanoma, head and neck, liver or kidney cancer. The CDR3 runs from the conserved cysteine through the conserved F or W. Each record gives: clone size, J gene, D gene, V gene, CDR3 DNA, CDR3 protein. D genes are given only for firm matches. Part of the rows lack a size; the others show once, few, many or a class for expanded clones.

- TRBJ2-5 - TRBV28 TGTGCCAGCAGTTTATCAGCTCCGCAGACCCAGTACTTC CASSLSAPQTQYF
- TRBJ2-2 - TRBV9 TGTGCCAGCAGCCCCCAAATGAGCGGGGAGCTGTTTTTT CASSPQMSGELFF
few TRBJ1-5 TRBD1 TRBV15 TGTGCCACCAGCAGAGACCAGGGGGCCAATCAGCCCCAGCATTTT CATSRDQGANQPQHF
- TRBJ2-7 TRBD1 TRBV11-2 TGTGCCAGCAGACCCAGACAGGGGTTGACCTACGAGCAGTACTTC CASRPRQGLTYEQYF
- TRBJ2-2 - TRBV19 TGTGCCAGTATCCGGGGCCGGGGAGGTGTTGTACCCGGGGAGCTGTTTTTT CASIRGRGGVVPGELFF
- TRBJ1-5 - TRBV7-3 TGTGCCAGCAGCTTGCAGGGGAACCAGCCCCAGCATTTT CASSLQGNQPQHF
- TRBJ2-2 - TRBV5-1 TGCGCCAGCAGCCCACAGAACACCGGGGAGCTGTTTTTT CASSPQNTGELFF
- TRBJ2-1 TRBD2 TRBV18 TGTGCCAGCTCACCCGGGACTAGCGGGAGTTTGAATGAGCAGTTCTTC CASSPGTSGSLNEQFF
- TRBJ2-4 TRBD2 TRBV2 TGTGCCAGCATCCAGGACAGAAACCTTTTAGCGGGAGGGCGAACCAAAAACATTCAGTACTTC CASIQDRNLLAGGRTKNIQYF
- TRBJ2-4 - TRBV21-1 TGTGCCAGCAGCAAAGGAAAGGGAGGAGGACCCTTC CASSKGKGGGPF
- TRBJ1-1 - TRBV11-2 TGTGCCAGCAGCCTCCCCCAGGGGATGGTAAGCACTGAAGCTTTCTTT CASSLPQGMVSTEAFF
- TRBJ1-5 TRBD1 TRBV29-1 TGCAGCGTCAGAGACAGGGGATTTAATCAGCCCCAGCATTTT CSVRDRGFNQPQHF
- TRBJ1-5 - TRBV18 TGTGCCAGCTCACCACAGGGAGGGGAACAGCCCCAGCATTTT CASSPQGGEQPQHF
- TRBJ1-2 - TRBV7-3 TGTGCCAGCAGCTCCACGACTACCGCAGGGGCGGGGGGCTACACCTTC CASSSTTTAGAGGYTF
- TRBJ2-7 TRBD2 TRBV4-1 TGCGCCAGCAGCCAAGCGGCGGGAGGGCCCTACGAGCAGTACTTC CASSQAAGGPYEQYF
few TRBJ2-7 TRBD1 TRBV5-5 TGTGCCAGCAGCGTCCGGGACAGAAGTACCTACGAGCAGTACTTC CASSVRDRSTYEQYF
- TRBJ1-1 - TRBV5-4 TGTGCCAGCAGCTTGGTGAGGGGTTCGGGAACTGAAGCTTTCTTT CASSLVRGSGTEAFF
- TRBJ2-5 - TRBV2 TGTGCCAGCGTTAGGGGTTTAAGTTTTACAGAGACCCAGTACTTC CASVRGLSFTETQYF
- TRBJ1-6 TRBD1 TRBV13 TGTGCCAGCAGCGCGACAGGGACCTCCTATAATTCACCCCTCCACTTT CASSATGTSYNSPLHF
once TRBJ1-1 - TRBV6-6 TGTGCCAGCAGTGCGAAGGTGAACACTGAAGCTTTCTTT CASSAKVNTEAFF
- TRBJ1-2 - TRBV5-1 TGCGCCAGCAGCTTGGTGAGTTCAGGGAATAACTATGGCTACACCTTC CASSLVSSGNNYGYTF
- TRBJ2-7 - TRBV11-3 TGTGCCAGCAGCCGAGGCCAGGGAATAGGACTTGAGCAGTACTTC CASSRGQGIGLEQYF
- TRBJ2-7 TRBD2 TRBV7-9 TGTGCCAGCAGCTTGGGACTAGCGGGAGACCCCTACGAGCAGTACTTC CASSLGLAGDPYEQYF
- TRBJ2-7 - TRBV6-5 TGTGCCAGCAGTTACGCCCCATCCAGGGCGACCTACGAGCAGTACTTC CASSYAPSRATYEQYF
few TRBJ1-1 - TRBV6-5 TGTGCCAGCAGTTACTCCCTCCTGGGGAACACTGAAGCTTTCTTT CASSYSLLGNTEAFF
- TRBJ2-1 - TRBV18 TGTGCCAGCCGAGGTGAGGGTTCCTACAATGAGCAGTTCTTC CASRGEGSYNEQFF
- TRBJ1-6 - TRBV6-1 TGTGCCAGCAGTCGACAAAATTCACCCCTCCACTTT CASSRQNSPLHF
- TRBJ2-7 - TRBV18 TGTGCCAGCTCACCTACTGGGCCCACCTACGAGCAGTACTTC CASSPTGPTYEQYF
- TRBJ2-2 TRBD2 TRBV14 TGTGCCAGCAGCCCTAGAGCGGGAGCGAACACCGGGGAGCTGTTTTTT CASSPRAGANTGELFF
- TRBJ2-2 TRBD2 TRBV28 TGTGCCAGCAGCCCTGTTAGCGGGAGGGCCGGGGAGCTGTTTTTT CASSPVSGRAGELFF
- TRBJ2-3 TRBD2 TRBV10-3 TGTGCCACCAGACTAGCGGGAGGGGACACAGATACGCAGTATTTT CATRLAGGDTDTQYF
- TRBJ1-2 - TRBV5-4 TGTGCCAGCAGCTTCCAGACATCAAACTATGGCTACACCTTC CASSFQTSNYGYTF
- TRBJ1-2 TRBD1 TRBV2 TGTGCCAGCAGTCGACAGGGGGTTAACTATGGCTACACCTTC CASSRQGVNYGYTF
- TRBJ1-1 - TRBV7-9 TGTGCCAGCAGCTTAGGGTTAATGGGCACTGAAGCTTTCTTT CASSLGLMGTEAFF
- TRBJ1-1 - TRBV15 TGTGCCACCAGCAGAGATATACACACTGAAGCTTTCTTT CATSRDIHTEAFF
- TRBJ2-7 - TRBV7-9 TGTGCCAGCAGCTTCGGGCGGGGGCAGAACTCCTACGAGCAGTACTTC CASSFGRGQNSYEQYF
few TRBJ2-1 - TRBV28 TGTGCCAGCAGCCGTAGGGTTAGCGGAGCCTACAATGAGCAGTTCTTC CASSRRVSGAYNEQFF
- TRBJ1-1 - TRBV6-5 TGTGCCACCCGGACAGACCGGGCCGCTTTCTTT CATRTDRAAFF
- TRBJ1-3 TRBD1 TRBV2 TGTGCCAGCAGTGAAGGGGACAGGGGGCGAAACACCATATATTTT CASSEGDRGRNTIYF
- TRBJ2-5 - TRBV28 TGTGCCAGCAGCCCCTTGACAGAGACCCAGTACTTC CASSPLTETQYF
once TRBJ2-1 TRBD2 TRBV27 TGTGCCATCGGTAGCGGGGACACCTACAATGAGCAGTTCTTC CAIGSGDTYNEQFF
- TRBJ2-1 TRBD2 TRBV14 TGTGCCAGCAGCCAACGCGGGAGACCTTACAATGAGCAGTTCTTC CASSQRGRPYNEQFF
- TRBJ2-7 TRBD2 TRBV6-5 TGTGCCAGCAAGCTAGCGGGCACCTACGAGCAGTACTTC CASKLAGTYEQYF
many TRBJ1-2 TRBD1 TRBV6-1 TGTGCCAGCAGTGAACCGGGACAGGCAGTCTATGGCTACACCTTC CASSEPGQAVYGYTF
- TRBJ2-7 - TRBV6-1 TGTGCCAGCAGTGAACGGTTTAGCGTGTACGAGCAGTACTTC CASSERFSVYEQYF
- TRBJ1-2 - TRBV28 TGTGCCAGCAGTTCGGCCGGGGGCGGCTACACCTTC CASSSAGGGYTF
- TRBJ2-1 - TRBV2 TGTGCCAGCAGTGAGGTCAGGGCGGAGCAGTTCTTC CASSEVRAEQFF